Shown below are 28 T cell receptor beta chains from a single sample sequenced in a study of cytomegalovirus exposure and HLA in healthy donors. 13 Jbeta primers and 60 Vbeta primers were used for the PCR. TCRdb's copy holds only in-frame clones and misses some; the assay was immunoSEQ multiplex PCR. The table lists about 130,000 clones, around 77% of them singletons. Material: PBMCs. These receptors originate from a man aged 45-65 years in good health and CMV-seronegative.

The chain couples TRBV18 to TRBJ2-7; 11 bases agree with TRBD2. Trimming removed 4 bases from V and 4 bases from J; junction bases left unmatched: 9. The CDR3 runs 16 residues. Germline CDR1 and CDR2: KGHSH and LQKENI. This chain's CDR3 is CASSLTGTSGMYEQYF. In DNA, the CDR3 is TGTGCCAGCTCACTTACCGGGACTAGCGGTATGTACGAGCAGTACTTC.

The chain is built from TRBV27 and TRBJ2-3, with D hard to call. Trimming removed 4 bases at V and 7 bases at J, with 9 bases between. CDR3 size: 12 residues. Germline V gives CDR1 MNHEY, CDR2 SMNVEV (reference sequence). As DNA, the CDR3 is TGTGCCAGCAGTTCCCCCCACAATACGCAGTATTTT. This translates into CASSSPHNTQYF.

The chain combines TRBV27 with TRBJ1-5; TRBD1 agrees at 9 bases. Germline CDR1 MNHEY, CDR2 SMNVEV (reference sequence). The CDR3 is 15 residues long. V lost 4 bases, J lost 2 bases, and 3 bases stayed unmatched. CDR3 DNA sequence: TGTGCCAGCAGTTCACAGGGGGCCGGCAATCAGCCCCAGCATTTT. Translation: CASSSQGAGNQPQHF.

As for this clone: Other DNA variants within this sample encode the same CDR3. CDR3 sequence: CASSLGLAGGTDTQYF. The CDR3 region has the DNA TGTGCCAGCAGCCTGGGACTAGCGGGCGGCACAGATACGCAGTATTTT. V is TRBV5-4 and J is TRBJ2-3; 12 positions match TRBD2. CDR3 length equals 16 residues. V dropped 4 bases and J dropped 1; count of bases not matched to a gene: 4. The germline V gene encodes CDR1 SGHNT and CDR2 YYREEE (reference sequence).

The CDR3 sequence: CASSGQGSNQPQHF. The CDR3 DNA reads TGTGCCAGTAGTGGTCAGGGAAGCAATCAGCCCCAGCATTTT. The rearrangement links TRBV19 to TRBJ1-5; a possible D gene is TRBD1 (5 bases). This CDR3 has 14 residues. Trimming stripped 5 bases from V and 1 base from J, with 9 bases between. CDR1 and CDR2 (germline): LNHDA, SQIVND (reference sequence).

The J gene is TRBJ2-2, the V gene TRBV9, with D possibly TRBD1 on 5 matching bases. Between the trimmed V and J ends, which lost 2 bases and 1 base, there was a span of 9 bases. This CDR3 spans 15 amino acids. Germline loops: CDR1 SGDLS, CDR2 YYNGEE. CDR3 region: CASSVRQQNTGELFF. The DNA of the CDR3 is TGTGCCAGCAGCGTCCGACAGCAGAACACCGGGGAGCTGTTTTTT. Full variable domain (outside the CDR3, taken from reference TRBV9 and TRBJ2-2): DSGVTQTPKHLITATGQRVTLRCSPRSGDLSVYWYQQSLDQGLQFLIQYYNGEERAKGNILERFSAQQFPDLHSELNLSSLELGDSALYFCASSVRQQNTGELFFGEGSRLTVL.

This clone was counted between two and nine times. This rearrangement joins TRBV6-1 to TRBJ2-5; 13 nucleotides align to TRBD2. The J call is in doubt because the DNA end fits TRBJ2-7 better. Germline assignment: CDR1 MNHNS and CDR2 SASEGT. This CDR3 region has 16 residues. DNA for the CDR3: TGTGCCAGCAGTGTAGGGACTAGCGGGGCTGCCTACGAGCAGTACTTC. Translating gives CASSVGTSGAAYEQYF.

This clone came up a few times. This chain links TRBV27 with TRBJ1-2; no firm D call. Trimming cost V 0 bases and J 3 bases, with 14 bases left between them. CDR1 and CDR2 (germline): MNHEY, SMNVEV (reference sequence). The CDR3 runs to 16 residues. CDR3 loop: CASSLSPGSIDYGYTF. Here the CDR3 DNA reads TGTGCCAGCAGTTTATCCCCCGGTTCGATTGACTATGGCTACACCTTC.

V is TRBV19 and J is TRBJ2-7, with 7 bases matching TRBD1. This CDR3 is 17 amino acids long. The V segment lost 5 bases and the J segment 2 bases; nucleotides outside the gene matches: 15. Germline assignment: CDR1 LNHDA and CDR2 SQIVND (reference sequence). CDR3 nucleotide sequence: TGTGCCAGTAGTTTTCGGGTCCGGGACAGTTGGGCCTACGAGCAGTACTTC. Translating gives CASSFRVRDSWAYEQYF.

This clone came up a few times. The gene calls are TRBV5-6 and TRBJ2-1; possibly TRBD2 for D (5 bases). Germline CDR1 and CDR2: SGHDT and YYEEEE. CDR3 length: 11 amino acids. V was cut by 4 bases and J by 10 bases, with 9 bases left in between. CDR3 protein: CASSLREEQFF. The CDR3 bases are TGTGCCAGCAGCCTGAGGGAAGAGCAGTTCTTC.

This chain links TRBV19 with TRBJ2-1; 10 nucleotides match TRBD2. V lost 1 base, J lost 7 bases, and 4 bases stayed unmatched. CDR1 LNHDA and CDR2 SQIVND come from the germline V gene (reference sequence). CDR3 length: 15 amino acids. The CDR3 DNA follows: TGTGCCAGTAGTATAGGGCTAGCGGGAGTGAATGAGCAGTTCTTC. Its translation is CASSIGLAGVNEQFF.

The chain links TRBV19 to TRBJ1-5; D is uncertain. V lost 0 bases to trimming and J lost 7 bases, with 10 bases between them. The CDR3 runs 14 residues. CDR1 is LNHDA, CDR2 SQIVND, per germline (reference sequence). CDR3 sequence (DNA): TGTGCCAGTAGTATAGACGGAGGCCAACAGCCCCAGCATTTT. Residues: CASSIDGGQQPQHF.

This clone was observed a handful of times. This chain uses TRBV5-1 with TRBJ1-1; a weak D match, TRBD1 (5 bases). The germline V and J ends were trimmed by 7 bases and 2 bases, with 18 bases remaining between them. CDR1 SGHRS and CDR2 YFSETQ come from the germline V gene. CDR3 length: 15 amino acids. The CDR3 sequence: CASRRGGSVNTEAFF. The CDR3 bases are TGCGCCAGCCGAAGGGGCGGCAGTGTTAACACTGAAGCTTTCTTT.

The chain combines TRBV28 with TRBJ2-5; 11 bases fit TRBD2. The germline V gene encodes CDR1 MDHEN and CDR2 SYDVKM. V lost 4 bases to trimming and J lost 2 bases; unmatched junction nucleotides: 3. The CDR3 is 15 residues long. The DNA for the CDR3 is TGTGCCAGCAGTTCACTAGCGGGAGTTCAAGAGACCCAGTACTTC. The encoded protein is CASSSLAGVQETQYF.

V usage is TRBV29-1 and J usage is TRBJ2-1; D gene uncertain. Trimming removed 4 bases at V and 7 bases at J, with 8 bases between. CDR1 and CDR2 (germline): SQVTM, ANQGSEA. The CDR3 runs to 11 residues. This chain's CDR3 is CSVASVNEQFF. The CDR3 coding sequence is TGCAGCGTTGCATCGGTTAATGAGCAGTTCTTC.

In its sample, this clone was seen a few times. This sequence joins TRBV6-1 and TRBJ1-1; the match to TRBD1 covers 11 bases. This CDR3 comprises 14 residues. Looked up from germline, CDR1 is MNHNS and CDR2 is SASEGT. Unmatched junction bases numbered 6, after V lost 6 bases and J lost 6 bases. The CDR3 DNA is TGTGCCAGCAGGCGGACAGGGGGCGAGTCTGAAGCTTTCTTT. Translated, it gives CASRRTGGESEAFF.

The V gene is TRBV5-6, the J gene TRBJ1-1, with D perhaps matching TRBD1 (5 bases). Germline lookup yields CDR1 SGHDT and CDR2 YYEEEE. This CDR3 has 15 amino acids. Between the trimmed V and J ends, which lost 5 bases and 1 base, there was a span of 15 bases. CDR3 DNA: TGTGCCAGCAGATACTATGGCGGGGGGAACACTGAAGCTTTCTTT. Translated, it gives CASRYYGGGNTEAFF.

This clone was detected a few times. The CDR3 nucleotides are TGTGCCAGCAGTTACTCTGCGGGAGGGGAAAATGAGCAGTTCTTC. It codes for CASSYSAGGENEQFF. The chain recombines TRBV6-5 with TRBJ2-1; 9 bases agree with TRBD2. V gave up 0 bases and J gave up 7 bases; unmatched junction bases: 4. Germline V gene lookup returns CDR1 MNHEY and CDR2 SVGAGI. CDR3 size: 15 residues.

The rearrangement links TRBV10-3 to TRBJ2-3; D unclear. The CDR3 runs to 14 residues. V was cut by 10 bases and J by 0 bases, with 14 bases left in between. Germline CDR1 is ENHRY and CDR2 is SYGVKD. This CDR3 is CATVADSSTDTQYF. The CDR3 DNA sequence: TGTGCCACCGTAGCAGATTCTAGCACAGATACGCAGTATTTT.

The V call is TRBV6-4, the J call TRBJ1-6, with D hard to call. Germline loops: CDR1 MRHNA, CDR2 SNTAGT. Trimming took 6 bases from V and 4 from J, leaving 10 bases between them. The CDR3 consists of 14 residues. The DNA for the CDR3 is TGTGCCAGCAGATCCGGGAGTTATAATTCACCCCTCCACTTT. Protein: CASRSGSYNSPLHF.

The chain has TRBV7-9 and TRBJ2-1; 7 nucleotides align to TRBD2. Germline CDR1 is SEHNR and CDR2 is FQNEAQ (reference sequence). J was trimmed by 0 bases and V by 0 bases; bases with no gene match: 5. This CDR3 has 17 amino acids. CDR3 nucleotides: TGTGCCAGCAGCTTAGCTGGCGGCGGGAGCTCCTACAATGAGCAGTTCTTC. Translated: CASSLAGGGSSYNEQFF.

The V call is TRBV4-3, the J call TRBJ1-4, with 8 bases fitting TRBD1. CDR1 is LGHNA, CDR2 YSLEER, per germline. V lost 3 bases, J lost 8 bases, and 8 bases stayed unmatched. The CDR3 consists of 15 residues. CDR3 bases: TGCGCCAGCAGCCACACGGACAGGGAGGGAGAAAAACTGTTTTTT. Translating gives CASSHTDREGEKLFF.

This clone was seen just once. The V and J genes are TRBV7-9 and TRBJ2-2, with TRBD2 identical over 8 bases. Germline V gives CDR1 SEHNR, CDR2 FQNEAQ (reference sequence). The length of the CDR3 is 15 residues. J was trimmed by 4 bases and V by 10 bases; bases with no gene match: 11. Here the CDR3 DNA reads TGTGCCACAACGACCATGGCGGGAGGCACCGGGGAGCTGTTTTTT. This encodes CATTTMAGGTGELFF.

V is TRBV10-2 and J is TRBJ2-5; 13 nucleotides agree with TRBD2. There are 15 residues in the CDR3. V trimming: 6 bases; J trimming: 5 bases; junction bases outside the gene matches: 6. CDR1 and CDR2 from the germline V gene are WSHSY and SAAADI. As DNA, the CDR3 is TGCGCCAGCAGAGGACTAGCGGGAGTGGAGGAGACCCAGTACTTC. It encodes CASRGLAGVEETQYF.

The chain has TRBV29-1 and TRBJ1-2, with D perhaps TRBD1 (6 bases). The ends were cut back, 6 bases at V and 4 bases at J, with 12 bases in the middle. Per germline, CDR1 SQVTM and CDR2 ANQGSEA. The CDR3 runs 12 residues. Here the CDR3 reads CSVGDISYGYTF. In nucleotides, the CDR3 is TGCAGCGTCGGGGACATTTCCTATGGCTACACCTTC.

The chain has TRBV10-3 and TRBJ1-2, with D tentatively TRBD1 (6 bases). The CDR3 runs to 14 residues. Germline CDR1 and CDR2: ENHRY and SYGVKD. V was trimmed by 10 bases and J by 3 bases, leaving 18 bases between them. CDR3: CATRSGAGDYGYTF. The CDR3, as DNA: TGTGCCACCCGGAGCGGAGCAGGGGACTATGGCTACACCTTC.

The chain carries TRBV20-1 and TRBJ2-1; D may be TRBD2 (5 bases). The CDR3 runs 11 residues. Deletions cut 2 bases from V and 9 bases from J, with 8 bases between. Germline-derived CDR1 and CDR2 are DFQATT and SNEGSKA (reference sequence). The CDR3 DNA reads as TGCAGTGCTAGAACGGAGGTTGAGCAGTTCTTC. This encodes CSARTEVEQFF.

J is TRBJ1-5 and V is TRBV2, with D possibly TRBD1 on 5 matching bases. V lost 5 bases and J 6 bases, leaving 17 bases between the germline ends. Germline loops: CDR1 SNHLY, CDR2 FYNNEI. The CDR3 runs 15 residues. Written as DNA, the CDR3 is TGTGCCAGCAGTCTGGACAAGCAGGGTCGTCAGCCCCAGCATTTT. Protein: CASSLDKQGRQPQHF.